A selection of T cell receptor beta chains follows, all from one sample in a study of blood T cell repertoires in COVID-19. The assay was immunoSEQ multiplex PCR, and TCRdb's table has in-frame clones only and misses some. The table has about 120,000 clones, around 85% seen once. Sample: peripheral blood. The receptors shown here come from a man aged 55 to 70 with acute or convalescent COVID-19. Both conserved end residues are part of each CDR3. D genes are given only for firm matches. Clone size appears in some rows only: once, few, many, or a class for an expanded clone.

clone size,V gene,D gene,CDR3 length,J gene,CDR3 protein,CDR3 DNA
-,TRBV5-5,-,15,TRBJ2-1,CASSLEFGTHNEQFF,TGTGCCAGCAGCTTGGAGTTTGGGACACACAATGAGCAGTTCTTC
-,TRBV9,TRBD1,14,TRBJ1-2,CASSVGQTSYGYTF,TGTGCCAGCAGCGTGGGACAGACGTCCTATGGCTACACCTTC
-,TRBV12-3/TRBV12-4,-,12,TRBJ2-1,CASGEIYNEQFF,TGTGCCAGCGGGGAGATTTACAATGAGCAGTTCTTC
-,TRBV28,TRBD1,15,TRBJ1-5,CASSNRDRRYQPQHF,TGTGCCAGCAGTAACCGGGACAGGCGGTACCAGCCCCAGCATTTT
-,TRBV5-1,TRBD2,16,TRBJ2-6,CASQSSGRAGANVLTF,TGCGCCAGCCAATCCAGCGGGAGGGCAGGGGCCAACGTCCTGACTTTC
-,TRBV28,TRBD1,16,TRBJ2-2,CASSVTGGRNTGELFF,TGTGCCAGCAGTGTCACAGGGGGCCGGAACACCGGGGAGCTGTTTTTT
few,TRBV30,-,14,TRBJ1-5,CAWSPPGAGQPQHF,TGTGCCTGGAGTCCCCCTGGGGCTGGACAGCCCCAGCATTTT
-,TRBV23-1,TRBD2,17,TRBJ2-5,CASSQGPSLAGPETQYF,TGCGCCAGCAGTCAAGGACCCTCACTAGCGGGACCGGAGACCCAGTACTTC
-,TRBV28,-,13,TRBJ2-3,CASSYLSADTQYF,TGTGCCAGCAGTTACCTTAGCGCAGATACGCAGTATTTT
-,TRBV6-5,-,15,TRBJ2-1,CASSYGGFAYNEQFF,TGTGCCAGCAGTTACGGGGGGTTCGCCTACAATGAGCAGTTCTTC
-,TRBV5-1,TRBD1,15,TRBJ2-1,CASSLGDFDRDEQFF,TGCGCCAGCAGCTTGGGCGATTTCGACAGGGATGAGCAGTTCTTC
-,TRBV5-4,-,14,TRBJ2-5,CASSLGQGQETQYF,TGTGCCAGCAGCTTGGGGCAGGGACAAGAGACCCAGTACTTC
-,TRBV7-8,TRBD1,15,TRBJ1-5,CASSLQDREEQPQHF,TGTGCCAGCAGCCTTCAGGACAGGGAAGAACAGCCCCAGCATTTT
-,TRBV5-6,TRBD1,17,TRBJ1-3,CASSFRTGVHSGNTIYF,TGTGCCAGCAGCTTCCGGACAGGTGTGCACTCTGGAAACACCATATATTTT
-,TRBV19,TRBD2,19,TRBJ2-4,CASSIPPTRLAAVGNIQYF,TGTGCCAGTAGTATCCCCCCCACTCGACTAGCGGCGGTGGGAAACATTCAGTACTTC
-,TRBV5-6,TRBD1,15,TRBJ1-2,CASSPRDRGVYGYTF,TGTGCCAGCAGCCCACGGGACAGGGGTGTATATGGCTACACCTTC
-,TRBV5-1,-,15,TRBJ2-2,CASKRGSDNTGELFF,TGCGCCAGCAAACGGGGTTCGGATAACACCGGGGAGCTGTTTTTT
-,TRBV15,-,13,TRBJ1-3,CATADRGGNTIYF,TGTGCCACCGCCGACCGGGGAGGAAACACCATATATTTT
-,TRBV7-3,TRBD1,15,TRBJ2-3,CASSGTGGLADTQYF,TGTGCCAGCAGCGGGACAGGGGGCCTGGCAGATACGCAGTATTTT
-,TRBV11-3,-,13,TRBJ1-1,CASSLDSATEAFF,TGTGCCAGCAGCTTAGACAGTGCAACTGAAGCTTTCTTT
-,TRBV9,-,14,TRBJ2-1,CASSGDMEWNEQFF,TGTGCCAGCAGCGGAGATATGGAGTGGAATGAGCAGTTCTTC
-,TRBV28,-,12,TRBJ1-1,CASSQIGGGAFF,TGTGCCAGCAGCCAAATAGGCGGTGGAGCTTTCTTT
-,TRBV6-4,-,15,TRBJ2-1,CASSDSSGGGHEQFF,TGTGCCAGCAGTGACTCTAGCGGTGGGGGTCATGAGCAGTTCTTC
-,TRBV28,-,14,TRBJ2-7,CASSPAAGIGEQYF,TGTGCCAGCAGCCCCGCGGCAGGGATCGGCGAGCAGTACTTC
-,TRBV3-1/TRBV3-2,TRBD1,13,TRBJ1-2,CASRTGGDYGYTF,TGTGCCAGCAGAACAGGGGGTGACTATGGCTACACCTTC
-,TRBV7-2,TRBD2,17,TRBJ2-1,CASSLVNSGTSYNEQFF,TGTGCCAGCAGCTTAGTAAATAGCGGGACCTCCTACAATGAGCAGTTCTTC
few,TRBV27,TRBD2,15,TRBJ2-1,CASSPRLAKDNEQFF,TGTGCCAGCAGTCCAAGACTAGCGAAAGACAATGAGCAGTTCTTC
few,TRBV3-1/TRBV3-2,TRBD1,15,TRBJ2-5,CASSQWQGAQETQYF,TGTGCCAGCAGCCAGTGGCAGGGGGCCCAAGAGACCCAGTACTTC
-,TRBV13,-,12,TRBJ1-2,CASSSGTWAFTF,TGTGCCAGCAGCTCCGGAACGTGGGCATTCACCTTC
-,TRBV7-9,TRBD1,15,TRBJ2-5,CASSSPQGLAETQYF,TGTGCCAGCAGTAGCCCACAGGGGCTGGCAGAGACCCAGTACTTC
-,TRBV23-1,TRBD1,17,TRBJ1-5,CASMTTGGGSSNQPQHF,TGCGCCAGCATGACGACAGGGGGCGGGAGTAGCAATCAGCCCCAGCATTTT
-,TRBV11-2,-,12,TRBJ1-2,CASTKPGVGYTF,TGTGCCAGCACCAAGCCCGGGGTTGGCTACACCTTC
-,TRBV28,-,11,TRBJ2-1,CATHLGNEQFF,TGTGCCACGCACCTCGGCAATGAGCAGTTCTTC
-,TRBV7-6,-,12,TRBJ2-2,CASSPPNGELFF,TGTGCCAGCAGCCCCCCAAACGGGGAGCTGTTTTTT
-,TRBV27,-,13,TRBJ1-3,CASPGGSGNTIYF,TGTGCCAGTCCCGGGGGGTCTGGAAACACCATATATTTT
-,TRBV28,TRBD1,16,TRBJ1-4,CASSSLSGTGDEKLFF,TGTGCCAGCAGTTCCCTCTCCGGGACAGGGGACGAAAAACTGTTTTTT
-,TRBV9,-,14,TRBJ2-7,CASSTGLGSYEQYF,TGTGCCAGCAGCACTGGACTCGGATCCTACGAGCAGTACTTC
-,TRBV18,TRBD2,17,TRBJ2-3,CASSPLTSGRLTDTQYF,TGTGCCAGCTCACCCTTGACTAGCGGGAGACTCACAGATACGCAGTATTTT
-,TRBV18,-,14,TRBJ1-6,CASSPQRENSPLHF,TGTGCCAGCTCACCACAAAGAGAGAATTCACCCCTCCACTTT
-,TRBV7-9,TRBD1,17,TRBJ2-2,CASSPDLLPRGTGELFF,TGTGCCAGCAGCCCGGACCTCCTCCCCAGGGGGACCGGGGAGCTGTTTTTT
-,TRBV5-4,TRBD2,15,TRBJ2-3,CASSLYGRSADTQYF,TGTGCCAGCAGCTTGTACGGGAGGAGTGCAGATACGCAGTATTTT
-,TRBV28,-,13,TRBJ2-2,CASSYLQTGELFF,TGTGCCAGCAGTTACCTACAGACCGGGGAGCTGTTTTTT
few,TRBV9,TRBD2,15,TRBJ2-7,CASSVGTSGVYEQYF,TGTGCCAGCAGCGTCGGGACTAGCGGTGTCTACGAGCAGTACTTC
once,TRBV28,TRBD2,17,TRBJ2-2,CASSFLPTKRGRGELFF,TGTGCCAGCAGTTTTTTGCCCACTAAGCGGGGGCGCGGGGAGCTGTTTTTT
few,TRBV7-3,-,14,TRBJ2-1,CASSLMGHVNEQFF,TGTGCCAGCAGCTTAATGGGCCATGTCAATGAGCAGTTCTTC
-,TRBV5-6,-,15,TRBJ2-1,CASSLVNRANNEQFF,TGTGCCAGCAGCTTGGTAAACAGGGCTAACAATGAGCAGTTCTTC
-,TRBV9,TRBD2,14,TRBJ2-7,CASSASSGSYEQYF,TGTGCCAGCAGCGCCTCTAGCGGGTCCTACGAGCAGTACTTC
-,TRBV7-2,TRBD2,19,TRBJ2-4,CASTLPWEGGPRVKNIQYF,TGTGCCAGCACCCTCCCCTGGGAGGGAGGGCCAAGGGTCAAAAACATTCAGTACTTC
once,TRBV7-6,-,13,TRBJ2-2,CASSQQVLGELFF,TGTGCCAGCAGCCAGCAGGTTCTCGGGGAGCTGTTTTTT
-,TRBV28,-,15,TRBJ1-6,CASSFPQQYNSPLHF,TGTGCCAGCAGTTTTCCCCAACAGTATAATTCACCCCTCCACTTT
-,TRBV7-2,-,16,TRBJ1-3,CASSLNPGNSGNTIYF,TGTGCCAGCAGCTTAAACCCAGGCAACTCTGGAAACACCATATATTTT